This T cell receptor (beta chain) is drawn from a study of T cell responses to AZD1222 COVID-19 vaccine. Method: immunoSEQ multiplex PCR; TCRdb's copy keeps in-frame clones and lacks some. The sample shows about 100,000 clones, more than 75% of them seen only once. The germline CDR1 and CDR2 sequences are SGHVS and FQNEAQ. V shed 5 bases and J 9 bases; nucleotides not matched to a gene: 4. The CDR3 length is 12 residues. Source: peripheral blood, taken on day 0 of MenACWY control vaccination. This chain joins TRBV7-8 and TRBJ2-3; 8 bases agree with TRBD2. This clonotype was sampled from an adult in good health. The CDR3 bases are TGTGCCAGCAGCCAGGGACTAGGAACGCAGTATTTT. Residues: CASSQGLGTQYF. The full variable domain, with the rest looked up from reference TRBV7-8 and TRBJ2-3, is GAGVSQSPRYKVAKRGQDVALRCDPISGHVSLFWYQQALGQGPEFLTYFQNEAQLDKSGLPSDRFFAERPEGSVSTLKIQRTQQEDSAVYLCASSQGLGTQYFGPGTRLTVL.